Shown below are 22 T cell receptor beta chains from a single sample sequenced in a study of Graves' ophthalmopathy and Graves' hyperthyroidism. RNA transcripts served as template for amplifying TCR beta CDR3 sequences. RT-PCR with HTBI primers came first, then second-round multiplex PCR. TCRdb processed the multiplex PCR reads anew with MiXCR; each CDR3 protein has one entry. The sample includes 900,000 to 1,200,000 distinct CDR3 sequences, about 35% of them seen just once. Input material: peripheral blood or thyroid tissue (not recorded which). All receptors come from an adult man with Graves' hyperthyroidism.

This clonotype was observed many times. The gene calls are TRBV13 and TRBJ2-7; no reliable D call. There are 14 residues in the CDR3. Germline V gene data show CDR1 as PRHDT and CDR2 as FYEKMQ (reference sequence). Trimming cost V 5 bases and J 1 base, with 12 bases left between them. The CDR3 is CASSPPDGSYEQYF. The DNA of the CDR3 is TGTGCCAGCAGCCCGCCAGACGGTTCCTACGAGCAGTACTTC.

The chain employs TRBV4-3 and TRBJ1-2; 12 bases fit TRBD1. This CDR3 comprises 16 residues. The V gene's germline CDR1 is LGHNA and CDR2 YSLEER. Unmatched junction bases numbered 4, after V lost 0 bases and J lost 5 bases. The CDR3 is CASSQDGTGGRYGYTF. The CDR3 DNA follows: TGCGCCAGCAGCCAAGATGGGACAGGGGGCCGGTATGGCTACACCTTC.

Regarding this clonotype: At one of its ends the junction is not consistent with the germline gene, which may arise from a read error. The DNA of the CDR3 is TGTGCCAGCAGCTTGGCCCGGGAGACCGGGGAGCTGCTTTTT. Translated, it gives CASSLARETGELLF. The chain recombines TRBV5-4 with TRBJ2-2; possibly TRBD2 for D (6 bases). Germline V gene lookup returns CDR1 SGHNT and CDR2 YYREEE (reference sequence). This CDR3 region has 14 residues.

This clonotype has ten or more counts. The chain carries TRBV5-1 and TRBJ1-6; the D gene is possibly TRBD1 (6 bases). Trimming removed 4 bases from V and 0 bases from J, with 11 bases in between. This CDR3 comprises 16 residues. CDR1 is SGHRS and CDR2 is YFSETQ in the germline V gene. CDR3 sequence: CASSPKDSSYNSPLHF. The CDR3 DNA reads TGCGCCAGCAGCCCAAAGGACAGCTCCTATAATTCACCCCTCCACTTT.

The chain has TRBV20-1 and TRBJ2-7, with 7 positions matching TRBD1. After removal of 2 bases from V and 5 bases from J, the junction contained 0 bases not matched to a gene. This CDR3 has 11 residues. The germline V gene encodes CDR1 DFQATT and CDR2 SNEGSKA (reference sequence). For the CDR3, the DNA is TGCAGTGCTAGACAGGGGGACGAGCAGTACTTC. Protein sequence: CSARQGDEQYF.

This chain joins TRBV11-1 and TRBJ1-1; a possible D gene is TRBD1 (6 bases). In germline, CDR1 is SGHAT, CDR2 FQDESV (reference sequence). Trimming shortened V by 3 bases and J by 0 bases, and 14 bases separated the two germline ends. CDR3 length equals 16 residues. CDR3 in DNA: TGTGCCAGCAGCTTGGGTCGGCGACAGGTGAACACTGAAGCTTTCTTT. This gives the protein CASSLGRRQVNTEAFF.

A remark on this clonotype: Germline is not matched at one junction end, which may reflect a read error. The CDR3 bases are TGTGCCATCAGTGAGACTAGCGGCTCCTATAATTCACCCCTTCACTTT. Protein: CAISETSGSYNSPLHF. The V call is TRBV10-3, the J call TRBJ1-6; D is unresolved. Germline V gene lookup returns CDR1 ENHRY and CDR2 SYGVKD. The CDR3 is made up of 16 amino acids.

This clonotype was detected many times. The chain carries TRBV10-3 and TRBJ2-7; 9 bases fit TRBD1. The CDR3 spans 15 residues. V was pared by 4 bases and J by 3 bases, with 7 bases of the junction left unmatched. The germline gives CDR1 ENHRY, CDR2 SYGVKD. The CDR3 here is CAISGRDREGYEQYF. For the CDR3, the DNA is TGTGCCATCAGTGGGCGGGACAGGGAGGGCTACGAGCAGTACTTC.

Note on this clonotype: This may arise from a read error, as a much more abundant clone is one base away. V gene TRBV7-2 combines with J gene TRBJ1-2; D is undetermined. The germline V gene encodes CDR1 SGHTA and CDR2 FQGNSA. The CDR3 extends over 15 amino acids. In DNA form, the CDR3 reads TGTGTCAGCAGCTTATCGTGGCTTTCTAATTATGGCTACACCTTC. Its protein product is CVSSLSWLSNYGYTF.

This clonotype turned up a few times. The gene calls are TRBV19 and TRBJ2-2; D might be TRBD2 (5 bases). The germline V gene encodes CDR1 LNHDA and CDR2 SQIVND (reference sequence). V lost 3 bases and J 4 bases, leaving 12 bases between the germline ends. This CDR3 is built from 15 residues. The CDR3 sequence: CASSITEDGTGELFF. CDR3 coding DNA: TGTGCCAGTAGTATTACGGAGGATGGCACCGGGGAGCTGTTTTTT.

CDR3 coding DNA: TGTGCCAGCAGCTACATCATGGGATACTATGGCTACACCTTC. The encoded protein is CASSYIMGYYGYTF. V gene TRBV7-2 combines with J gene TRBJ1-2; D is undetermined. CDR3 length equals 14 residues. Germline lookup yields CDR1 SGHTA and CDR2 FQGNSA. The V gene lost 4 bases and the J gene lost 3 bases, with 12 bases spanning the gap. Full variable domain (outside the CDR3, taken from reference TRBV7-2 and TRBJ1-2): GAGVSQSPSNKVTEKGKDVELRCDPISGHTALYWYRQSLGQGLEFLIYFQGNSAPDKSGLPSDRFSAERTGGSVSTLTIQRTQQEDSAVYLCASSYIMGYYGYTFGSGTRLTVV.

This clonotype was counted only a few times. Given the absence of the conserved phenylalanine or tryptophan at the CDR3 end, a read error is likely. Because the CDR3's place on the DNA is in doubt, the DNA is left out and the CDR3 is given as listed by TCRdb. The chain joins TRBV7-2 to TRBJ2-7. Germline CDR1 is SGHTA and CDR2 is FQGNSA. The CDR3 is 11 amino acids in total, end residues counted. This chain's CDR3 is CASSLAPWTVL.

Of note for this clonotype: A much larger clone sits a single nucleotide away, making a read error possible. This chain joins TRBV20-1 and TRBJ2-2; perhaps D is TRBD1 or TRBD2 (6 bases each). From germline, CDR1 is DFQATT and CDR2 SNEGSKA (reference sequence). V lost 1 base to trimming and J lost 5 bases, with 17 bases between them. This CDR3 is 16 amino acids long. The CDR3 region is CSARVDGGQRTGELFF. As DNA, the CDR3 is TGCAGTGCTAGAGTAGACGGGGGCCAGAGGACCGGGGAGCTGTTTTTT.

Concerning this clonotype: A much larger clone differs from this one at a single base, so this may be a read error. This chain joins TRBV24-1 and TRBJ2-5; TRBD2 might be the D (8 bases). Germline loops: CDR1 KGHDR, CDR2 SFDVKD. The CDR3 runs 15 residues. CDR3 bases: TGTGCCACCAGGACAGGGCACGCGGGGGGAGAGGCCCAGTACTTC. Translated, it gives CATRTGHAGGEAQYF.

This clonotype has only a few counts. This chain connects TRBV18 to TRBJ2-5; TRBD1 matches at 9 bases. The CDR3 spans 15 residues. Trimming at V came to 5 bases and at J to 5 bases, leaving 9 bases not matched to a gene. Germline values: CDR1 KGHSH, CDR2 LQKENI. DNA of the CDR3: TGTGCCAGCTCATCTCGTGGGACAGGGAGTGAGACCCAGTACTTC. This gives the protein CASSSRGTGSETQYF.

The count of this clonotype is one. A clone one base away is much larger, so this may be a read error. The chain couples TRBV9 to TRBJ1-1; D gene unclear. Germline values: CDR1 SGDLS, CDR2 YYNGEE. The CDR3 length is 14 residues. Here the CDR3 reads CVSSVGGENTEAFF. For the CDR3, the DNA is TGTGTCAGCAGCGTAGGAGGAGAGAACACTGAAGCTTTCTTT.

This clonotype was counted only a few times. The V call is TRBV15, the J call TRBJ2-7, with D unresolved. V was trimmed by 1 base and J by 8 bases, leaving 6 bases between them. Germline CDR1 LNHNV, CDR2 YYDKDF (reference sequence). This CDR3 spans 11 amino acids. CDR3 coding DNA: TGTGCCACCAGCAGAGGGGTTCAGCAGTACTTC. Protein: CATSRGVQQYF.

V usage is TRBV7-8 and J usage is TRBJ2-2; 12 nucleotides align to TRBD2. Germline V gives CDR1 SGHVS, CDR2 FQNEAQ. The CDR3 sequence is 16 residues long. J lost 4 bases, V lost 5 bases, and 5 bases had no gene match. The CDR3 loop is CASSPTSGRSTGELFF. DNA of the CDR3: TGTGCCAGCAGCCCCACTAGCGGGAGGTCCACCGGGGAGCTGTTTTTT.

The chain uses TRBV7-8 and TRBJ2-5, with TRBD2 as a possible D gene (5 bases). Germline lookup yields CDR1 SGHVS and CDR2 FQNEAQ. CDR3 length: 14 residues. V lost 5 bases and J lost 10, with 20 bases in between. CDR3 in DNA: TGTGCCAGCAGCCCAATGGGCGGCGGGTGGGACCAGTACTTC. Protein sequence: CASSPMGGGWDQYF. The variable domain in full, completed from reference TRBV7-8 and TRBJ2-5, reads GAGVSQSPRYKVAKRGQDVALRCDPISGHVSLFWYQQALGQGPEFLTYFQNEAQLDKSGLPSDRFFAERPEGSVSTLKIQRTQQEDSAVYLCASSPMGGGWDQYFGPGTRLLVL.

V is TRBV29-1 and J is TRBJ2-7; either TRBD1 or TRBD2 may fit D (5 bases each). Trimming removed 8 bases at V and 0 bases at J, with 11 bases between. There are 12 residues in the CDR3. The V gene's germline CDR1 is SQVTM and CDR2 ANQGSEA. CDR3 DNA: TGCAGCCCCCGGGACGACTCCTACGAGCAGTACTTC. Translating it yields CSPRDDSYEQYF.

Notes on this clonotype: A read error is possible here, since a much larger clone lies one base away. The chain is built from TRBV10-3 and TRBJ2-7; D remains unclear. This CDR3 comprises 14 residues. Germline V lookup: CDR1 ENHRY, CDR2 SYGVKD. V was cut by 6 bases and J by 3 bases, with 15 bases left in between. CDR3 coding DNA: TGTGCCATCAGGGTACAGACCACAAACTACGAGCAGTACTTC. Translation: CAIRVQTTNYEQYF.

The V call is TRBV7-2, the J call TRBJ2-5; 12 nucleotides line up with TRBD1. The CDR3 sequence is 14 residues long. Unmatched junction bases numbered 3, after V lost 1 base and J lost 9 bases. Germline V gene lookup returns CDR1 SGHTA and CDR2 FQGNSA. The CDR3 nucleotides read TGTGCCAGCAGCTTAGGTCGGGACAGGGGGCCCCAGTACTTC. Residues: CASSLGRDRGPQYF. Filled out from reference TRBV7-2 and TRBJ2-5, the complete variable domain reads GAGVSQSPSNKVTEKGKDVELRCDPISGHTALYWYRQSLGQGLEFLIYFQGNSAPDKSGLPSDRFSAERTGGSVSTLTIQRTQQEDSAVYLCASSLGRDRGPQYFGPGTRLLVL.